Below are 12 T cell receptor beta chains sequenced from a single sample in a study of cytomegalovirus exposure and HLA in healthy donors. With 60 Vbeta and 13 Jbeta primers, the PCR was carried out. The assay was immunoSEQ multiplex PCR, and TCRdb's table has in-frame clones only and misses some. The sample includes 85,000 to 110,000 clones, around 82% of them seen just once. Input material: PBMCs. These receptors all stem from a woman aged 18-35 years in good health and CMV-seropositive.

This chain joins TRBV5-1 and TRBJ2-7, with D unclear. CDR3 length: 14 residues. V lost 6 bases to trimming and J lost 2 bases, with 15 bases between them. Germline assignment: CDR1 SGHRS and CDR2 YFSETQ. CDR3 residues: CASMISWQTYEQYF. DNA for the CDR3: TGCGCCAGCATGATTTCCTGGCAGACCTACGAGCAGTACTTC.

The gene calls are TRBV9 and TRBJ1-3; no clear D gene. Trimming removed 5 bases from V and 4 bases from J, with 16 bases in between. CDR1 is SGDLS and CDR2 is YYNGEE in the germline V gene. This CDR3 has 15 residues. The CDR3 loop is CASSSPDLLGNTIYF. The CDR3 nucleotides read TGTGCCAGCAGTAGCCCGGATTTACTGGGAAACACCATATATTTT.

The chain is built from TRBV7-9 and TRBJ1-5, with D unresolved. Trimming pared 5 bases from V and 0 bases from J, leaving 20 bases between. The CDR3 sequence is 18 residues long. CDR1 SEHNR and CDR2 FQNEAQ come from the germline V gene (reference sequence). The CDR3 here is CASSPLPPGPDSNQPQHF. The CDR3 DNA sequence: TGTGCCAGCAGCCCCCTCCCCCCAGGTCCCGATAGCAATCAGCCCCAGCATTTT.

V usage is TRBV7-3 and J usage is TRBJ2-5; 8 nucleotides agree with TRBD2. J lost 3 bases, V lost 1 base, and 7 bases had no gene match. The CDR3 totals 16 residues. Germline loops: CDR1 SGHTA, CDR2 FQGTGA. The CDR3 sequence: CASSLIVVGREETQYF. CDR3 DNA: TGTGCCAGCAGCTTAATTGTGGTCGGGAGGGAAGAGACCCAGTACTTC.

The rearrangement uses TRBV28 and TRBJ1-5; the match to TRBD1 covers 7 bases. With 2 bases clipped from V and 3 bases from J, the junction kept 7 bases outside the gene matches. Germline CDR1 reads MDHEN; CDR2 reads SYDVKM. The length of the CDR3 is 16 residues. CDR3 region: CASSLTQGIVNQPQHF. The CDR3 nucleotides read TGTGCCAGCAGTTTAACACAGGGGATAGTCAATCAGCCCCAGCATTTT.

The chain uses TRBV27 and TRBJ1-3; possible D gene TRBD1, 5 bases. The CDR3 loop spans 14 amino acids. V lost 7 bases and J lost 4, with 14 bases in between. Germline CDR1 MNHEY, CDR2 SMNVEV (reference sequence). The CDR3 nucleotides read TGTGCCAGCATGCCCCTAGGGGTCGGAAACACCATATATTTT. Encoded protein: CASMPLGVGNTIYF.

The chain employs TRBV7-8 and TRBJ2-7, with 9 bases that match TRBD1. The length of the CDR3 is 15 residues. V trimming: 5 bases; J trimming: 2 bases; junction bases outside the gene matches: 7. The germline V gene encodes CDR1 SGHVS and CDR2 FQNEAQ. This CDR3 is CASSPWDRDTYEQYF. CDR3 DNA: TGTGCCAGCAGCCCCTGGGACAGGGACACCTACGAGCAGTACTTC.

The chain carries TRBV6-6 and TRBJ2-2, with 7 nucleotides matching TRBD2. Trimming cost V 6 bases and J 3 bases; bases outside gene matches: 4. The germline V gene has CDR1 MNHNY and CDR2 SVGAGI (reference sequence). The CDR3 sequence is 14 residues long. The CDR3 coding sequence is TGTGCCAGCAGGACGGGAGGCGACACCGGGGAGCTGTTTTTT. Translation: CASRTGGDTGELFF.

In its sample, this clone was seen once. This rearrangement joins TRBV5-5 to TRBJ2-7, with a possible D match to TRBD1 (6 bases). CDR3 length: 14 amino acids. Per the germline V gene, CDR1 is SGHKS and CDR2 is YYEKEE (reference sequence). V was pared by 4 bases and J by 3 bases, with 14 bases between. CDR3 nucleotide sequence: TGTGCCAGCAGCACCAGGGGAGATGACTACGAGCAGTACTTC. This codes for CASSTRGDDYEQYF.

The chain employs TRBV27 and TRBJ2-3, with TRBD2 identical over 9 bases. The junction had 5 bases not matched to a gene; V was cut back by 5 bases and J by 2 bases. Germline values: CDR1 MNHEY, CDR2 SMNVEV (reference sequence). CDR3 length equals 15 residues. Here the CDR3 reads CASSPGLAFTDTQYF. The CDR3 DNA follows: TGTGCCAGCAGTCCAGGACTAGCGTTCACAGATACGCAGTATTTT.

The rearrangement links TRBV7-3 to TRBJ1-1; D is perhaps TRBD1 (5 bases). The CDR3 loop spans 13 amino acids. CDR1 and CDR2 (germline): SGHTA, FQGTGA. Trimming took 2 bases from V and 7 from J, leaving 11 bases between them. DNA for the CDR3: TGTGCCAGCAGCTTAGTTGGAGGGGTTGAAGCTTTCTTT. Its translation is CASSLVGGVEAFF.

J is TRBJ2-5 and V is TRBV29-1, with TRBD2 matching 10 bases. The germline gives CDR1 SQVTM, CDR2 ANQGSEA. The CDR3 loop spans 14 amino acids. The ends lost 2 bases at V and 6 bases at J; junction bases unmatched: 6. The CDR3 loop is CSVEKRGGLKTQYF. CDR3 nucleotides: TGCAGCGTTGAAAAGCGGGGGGGCTTGAAGACCCAGTACTTC.